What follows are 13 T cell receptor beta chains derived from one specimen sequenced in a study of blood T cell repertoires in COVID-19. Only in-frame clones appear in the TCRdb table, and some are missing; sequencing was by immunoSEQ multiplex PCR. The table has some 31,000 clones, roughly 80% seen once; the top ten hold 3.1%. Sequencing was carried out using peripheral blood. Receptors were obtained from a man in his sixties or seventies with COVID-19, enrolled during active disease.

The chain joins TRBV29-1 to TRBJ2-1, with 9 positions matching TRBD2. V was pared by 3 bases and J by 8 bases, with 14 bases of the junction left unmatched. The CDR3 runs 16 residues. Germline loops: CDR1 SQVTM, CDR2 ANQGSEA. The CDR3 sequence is CSVDTGFTGLADEQFF. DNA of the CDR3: TGCAGCGTTGACACGGGTTTCACGGGACTAGCCGATGAGCAGTTCTTC.

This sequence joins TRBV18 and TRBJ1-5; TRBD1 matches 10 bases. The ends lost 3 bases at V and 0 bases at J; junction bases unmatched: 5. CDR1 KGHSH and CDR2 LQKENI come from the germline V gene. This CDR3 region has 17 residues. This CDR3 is CASSPGQGTYSNQPQHF. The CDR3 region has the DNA TGTGCCAGCTCACCGGGACAGGGGACTTATAGCAATCAGCCCCAGCATTTT.

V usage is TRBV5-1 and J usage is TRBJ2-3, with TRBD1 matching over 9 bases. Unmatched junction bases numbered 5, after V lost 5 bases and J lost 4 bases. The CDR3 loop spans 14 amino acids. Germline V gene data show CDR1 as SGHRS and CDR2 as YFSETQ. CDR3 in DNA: TGCGCCAGCAGTCCACAGGGGGCGGCAGATACGCAGTATTTT. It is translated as CASSPQGAADTQYF.

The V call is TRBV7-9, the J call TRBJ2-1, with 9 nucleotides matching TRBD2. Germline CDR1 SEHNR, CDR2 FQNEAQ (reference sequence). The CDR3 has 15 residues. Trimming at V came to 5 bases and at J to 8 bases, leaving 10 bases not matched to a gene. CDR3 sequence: CASSVSGSSRDEQFF. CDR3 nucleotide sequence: TGTGCCAGCAGCGTTAGCGGGAGTAGTCGCGATGAGCAGTTCTTC. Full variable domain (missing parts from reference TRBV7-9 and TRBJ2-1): DTGVSQNPRHKITKRGQNVTFRCDPISEHNRLYWYRQTLGQGPEFLTYFQNEAQLEKSRLLSDRFSAERPKGSFSTLEIQRTEQGDSAMYLCASSVSGSSRDEQFFGPGTRLTVL.

CDR3 residues: CSVTLTGVGQPQHF. The DNA for the CDR3 is TGCAGCGTAACTCTGACAGGGGTTGGGCAGCCCCAGCATTTT. The chain links TRBV29-1 to TRBJ1-5, with 8 bases that match TRBD1. V lost 6 bases and J lost 7; bases outside the gene matches: 11. This CDR3 has 14 residues. Germline V lookup: CDR1 SQVTM, CDR2 ANQGSEA.

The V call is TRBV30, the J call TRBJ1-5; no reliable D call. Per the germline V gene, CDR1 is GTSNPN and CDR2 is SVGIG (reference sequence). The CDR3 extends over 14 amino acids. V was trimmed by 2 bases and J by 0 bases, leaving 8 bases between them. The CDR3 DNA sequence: TGTGCCTGGAGTAGCGGGAATAGCAATCAGCCCCAGCATTTT. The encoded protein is CAWSSGNSNQPQHF. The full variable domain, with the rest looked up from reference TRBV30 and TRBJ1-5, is SQTIHQWPATLVQPVGSPLSLECTVEGTSNPNLYWYRQAAGRGLQLLFYSVGIGQISSEVPQNLSASRPQDRQFILSSKKLLLSDSGFYLCAWSSGNSNQPQHFGDGTRLSIL.

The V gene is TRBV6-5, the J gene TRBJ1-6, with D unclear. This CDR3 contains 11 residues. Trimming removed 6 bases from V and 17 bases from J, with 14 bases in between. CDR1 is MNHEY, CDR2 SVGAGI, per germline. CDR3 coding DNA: TGTGCCAGCAGCCCCCGACTCAAGGTCCACTTT. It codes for CASSPRLKVHF.

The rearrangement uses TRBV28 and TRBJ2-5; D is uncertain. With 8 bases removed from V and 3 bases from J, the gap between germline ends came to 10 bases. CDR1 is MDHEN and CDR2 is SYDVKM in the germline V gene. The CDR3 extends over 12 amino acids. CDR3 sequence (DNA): TGTGCCAGCTGCCAGTCGAAAGAGACCCAGTACTTC. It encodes CASCQSKETQYF. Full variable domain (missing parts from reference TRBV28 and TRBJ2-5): DVKVTQSSRYLVKRTGEKVFLECVQDMDHENMFWYRQDPGLGLRLIYFSYDVKMKEKGDIPEGYSVSREKKERFSLILESASTNQTSMYLCASCQSKETQYFGPGTRLLVL.

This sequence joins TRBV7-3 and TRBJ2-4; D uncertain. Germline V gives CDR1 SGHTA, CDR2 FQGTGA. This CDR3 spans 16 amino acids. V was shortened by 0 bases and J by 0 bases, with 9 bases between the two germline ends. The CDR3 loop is CASSLTSLVAKNIQYF. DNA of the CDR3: TGTGCCAGCAGCTTAACGTCTCTTGTAGCCAAAAACATTCAGTACTTC.

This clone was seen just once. The CDR3 spells CASSRRGTYNSPLHF. The CDR3 DNA sequence: TGTGCCAGCAGTCGAAGGGGGACCTATAATTCACCCCTCCACTTT. This rearrangement joins TRBV5-8 to TRBJ1-6, with TRBD1 as a possible D gene (6 bases). The CDR3 has 15 amino acids. V lost 5 bases and J 2 bases, leaving 11 bases between the germline ends. Germline V lookup: CDR1 SGHTS, CDR2 YDEGEE.

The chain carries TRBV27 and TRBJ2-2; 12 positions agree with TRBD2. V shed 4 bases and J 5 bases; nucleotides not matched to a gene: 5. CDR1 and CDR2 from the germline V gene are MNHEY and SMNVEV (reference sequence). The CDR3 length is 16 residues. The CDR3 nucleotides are TGTGCCAGCAGTTCGACTAGCGGGAGTAGGACCGGGGAGCTGTTTTTT. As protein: CASSSTSGSRTGELFF.

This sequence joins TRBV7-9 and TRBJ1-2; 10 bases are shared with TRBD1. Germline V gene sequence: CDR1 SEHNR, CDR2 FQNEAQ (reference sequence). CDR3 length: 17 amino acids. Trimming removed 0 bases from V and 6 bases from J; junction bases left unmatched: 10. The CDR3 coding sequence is TGTGCCAGCAGCTTAGCTGGGGACCGACAGGGGGCAAATGGCTACACCTTC. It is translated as CASSLAGDRQGANGYTF.

The DNA of the CDR3 is TGTGCCAGCAGTCTCGGACACGCTAACTATGGCTACACCTTC. This translates into CASSLGHANYGYTF. This chain connects TRBV6-6 to TRBJ1-2, with D perhaps TRBD1 (5 bases). Germline lookup yields CDR1 MNHNY and CDR2 SVGAGI (reference sequence). The CDR3 has 14 residues. V was shortened by 5 bases and J by 0 bases, with 10 bases between the two germline ends.